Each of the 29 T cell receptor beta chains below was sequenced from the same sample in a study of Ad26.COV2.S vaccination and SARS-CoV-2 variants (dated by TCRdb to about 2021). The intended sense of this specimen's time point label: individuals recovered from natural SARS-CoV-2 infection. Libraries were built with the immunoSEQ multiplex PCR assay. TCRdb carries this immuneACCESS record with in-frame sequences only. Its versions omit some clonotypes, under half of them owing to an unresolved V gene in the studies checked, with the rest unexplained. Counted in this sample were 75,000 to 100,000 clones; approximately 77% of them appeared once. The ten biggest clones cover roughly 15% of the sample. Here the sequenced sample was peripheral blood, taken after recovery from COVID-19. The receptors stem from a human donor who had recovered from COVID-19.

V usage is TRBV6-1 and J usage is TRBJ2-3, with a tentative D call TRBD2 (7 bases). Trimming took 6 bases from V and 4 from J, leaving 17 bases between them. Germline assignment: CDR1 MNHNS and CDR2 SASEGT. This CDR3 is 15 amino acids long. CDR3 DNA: TGTGCCAGCAGGGCTACCGCGGGGGCGGCAGATACGCAGTATTTT. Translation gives CASRATAGAADTQYF.

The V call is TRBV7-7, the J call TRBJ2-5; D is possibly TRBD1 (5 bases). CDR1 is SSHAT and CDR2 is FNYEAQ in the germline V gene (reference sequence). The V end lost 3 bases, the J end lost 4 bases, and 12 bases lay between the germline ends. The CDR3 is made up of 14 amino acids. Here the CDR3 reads CASSFGGAGETQYF. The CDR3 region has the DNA TGTGCCAGCAGCTTCGGTGGGGCAGGAGAGACCCAGTACTTC.

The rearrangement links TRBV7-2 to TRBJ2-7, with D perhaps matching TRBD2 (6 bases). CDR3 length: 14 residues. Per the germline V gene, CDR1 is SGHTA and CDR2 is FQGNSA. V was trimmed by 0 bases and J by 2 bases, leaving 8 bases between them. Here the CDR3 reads CASSLAWGAYEQYF. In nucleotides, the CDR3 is TGTGCCAGCAGCTTAGCGTGGGGGGCCTACGAGCAGTACTTC.

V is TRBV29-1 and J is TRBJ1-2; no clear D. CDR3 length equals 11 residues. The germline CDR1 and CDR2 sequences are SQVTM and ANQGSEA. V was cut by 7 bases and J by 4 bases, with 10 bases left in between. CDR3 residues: CSDGSVYGYTF. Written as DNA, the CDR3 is TGCAGCGACGGCAGTGTCTATGGCTACACCTTC.

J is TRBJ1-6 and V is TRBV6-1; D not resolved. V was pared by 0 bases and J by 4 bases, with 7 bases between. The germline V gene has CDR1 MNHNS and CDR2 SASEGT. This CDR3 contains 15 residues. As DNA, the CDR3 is TGTGCCAGCAGTGAAGCAGGAGGTTATAATTCACCCCTCCACTTT. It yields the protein CASSEAGGYNSPLHF.

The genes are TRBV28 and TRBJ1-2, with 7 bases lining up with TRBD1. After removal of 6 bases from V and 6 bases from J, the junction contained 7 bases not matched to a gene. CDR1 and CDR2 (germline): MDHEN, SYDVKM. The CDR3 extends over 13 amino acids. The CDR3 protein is CASRPTGYHGYTF. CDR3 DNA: TGTGCCAGCAGACCGACAGGGTACCATGGCTACACCTTC.

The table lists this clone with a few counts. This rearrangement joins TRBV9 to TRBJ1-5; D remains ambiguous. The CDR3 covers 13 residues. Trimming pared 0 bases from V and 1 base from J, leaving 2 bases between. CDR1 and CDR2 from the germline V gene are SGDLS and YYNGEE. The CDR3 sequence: CASSVGSNQPQHF. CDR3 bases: TGTGCCAGCAGCGTAGGAAGCAATCAGCCCCAGCATTTT.

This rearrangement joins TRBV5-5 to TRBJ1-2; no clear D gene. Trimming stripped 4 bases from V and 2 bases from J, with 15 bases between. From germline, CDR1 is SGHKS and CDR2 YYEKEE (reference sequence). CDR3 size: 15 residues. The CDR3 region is CASSQYQTLNYGYTF. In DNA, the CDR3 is TGTGCCAGCAGCCAGTATCAAACACTAAACTATGGCTACACCTTC.

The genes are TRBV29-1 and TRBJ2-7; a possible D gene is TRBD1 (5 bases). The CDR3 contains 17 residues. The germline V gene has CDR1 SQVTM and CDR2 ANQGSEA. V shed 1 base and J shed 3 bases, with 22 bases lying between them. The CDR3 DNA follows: TGCAGCGTTGAAGCAACCCTGGGCGGCAGGGAATTCTACGAGCAGTACTTC. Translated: CSVEATLGGREFYEQYF.

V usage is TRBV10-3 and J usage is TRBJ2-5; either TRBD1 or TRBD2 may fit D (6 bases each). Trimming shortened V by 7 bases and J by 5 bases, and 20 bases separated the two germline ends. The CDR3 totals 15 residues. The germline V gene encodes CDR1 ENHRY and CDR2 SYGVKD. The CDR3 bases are TGTGCCATCAAGGCGGGACAATCACCTGGGGAGACCCAGTACTTC. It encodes CAIKAGQSPGETQYF.

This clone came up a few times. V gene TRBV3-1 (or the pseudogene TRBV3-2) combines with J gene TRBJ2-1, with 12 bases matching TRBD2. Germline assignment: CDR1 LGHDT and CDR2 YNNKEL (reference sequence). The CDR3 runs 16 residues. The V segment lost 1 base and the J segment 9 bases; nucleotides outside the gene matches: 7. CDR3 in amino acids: CASSQATSGGRGEQFF. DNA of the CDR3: TGTGCCAGCAGCCAAGCGACTAGCGGGGGACGGGGTGAGCAGTTCTTC.

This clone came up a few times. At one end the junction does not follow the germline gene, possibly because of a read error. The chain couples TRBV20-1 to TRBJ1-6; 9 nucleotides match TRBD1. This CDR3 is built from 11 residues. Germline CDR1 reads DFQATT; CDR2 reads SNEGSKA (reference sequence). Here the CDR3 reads CSARGDRALPF. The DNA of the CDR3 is TGCAGTGCTAGGGGGGACAGGGCCTTACCTTTT.

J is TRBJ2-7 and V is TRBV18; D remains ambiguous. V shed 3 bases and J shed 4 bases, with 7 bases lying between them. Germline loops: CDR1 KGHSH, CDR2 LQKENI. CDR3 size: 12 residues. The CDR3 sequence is CASSPTLYEQYF. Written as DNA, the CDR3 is TGTGCCAGCTCACCGACATTATACGAGCAGTACTTC. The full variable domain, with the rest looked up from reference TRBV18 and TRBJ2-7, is NAGVMQNPRHLVRRRGQEARLRCSPMKGHSHVYWYRQLPEEGLKFMVYLQKENIIDESGMPKERFSAEFPKEGPSILRIQQVVRGDSAAYFCASSPTLYEQYFGPGTRLTVT.

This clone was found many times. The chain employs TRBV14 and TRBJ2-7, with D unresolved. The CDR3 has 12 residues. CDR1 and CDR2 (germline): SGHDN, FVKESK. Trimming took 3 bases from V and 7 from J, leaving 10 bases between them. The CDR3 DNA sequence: TGTGCCAGCAGCCAGCCATCCCGGGAGCAGTACTTC. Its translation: CASSQPSREQYF. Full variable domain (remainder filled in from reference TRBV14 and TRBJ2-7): EAGVTQFPSHSVIEKGQTVTLRCDPISGHDNLYWYRRVMGKEIKFLLHFVKESKQDESGMPNNRFLAERTGGTYSTLKVQPAELEDSGVYFCASSQPSREQYFGPGTRLTVT.

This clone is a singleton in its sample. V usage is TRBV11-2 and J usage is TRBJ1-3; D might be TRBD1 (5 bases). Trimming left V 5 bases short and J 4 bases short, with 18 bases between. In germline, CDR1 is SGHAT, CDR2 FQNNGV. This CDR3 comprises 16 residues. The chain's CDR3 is CASSGGHRGNGNTIYF. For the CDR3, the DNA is TGTGCCAGCAGCGGCGGACATCGGGGGAACGGAAACACCATATATTTT.

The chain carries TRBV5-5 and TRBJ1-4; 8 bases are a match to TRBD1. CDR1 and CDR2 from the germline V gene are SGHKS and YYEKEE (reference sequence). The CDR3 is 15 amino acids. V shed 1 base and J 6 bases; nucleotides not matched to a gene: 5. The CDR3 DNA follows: TGTGCCAGCAGCTTGACTGGACAGGGTGATGAAAAACTGTTTTTT. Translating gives CASSLTGQGDEKLFF. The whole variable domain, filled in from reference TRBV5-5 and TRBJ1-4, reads DAGVTQSPTHLIKTRGQQVTLRCSPISGHKSVSWYQQVLGQGPQFIFQYYEKEERGRGNFPDRFSARQFPNYSSELNVNALLLGDSALYLCASSLTGQGDEKLFFGSGTQLSVL.

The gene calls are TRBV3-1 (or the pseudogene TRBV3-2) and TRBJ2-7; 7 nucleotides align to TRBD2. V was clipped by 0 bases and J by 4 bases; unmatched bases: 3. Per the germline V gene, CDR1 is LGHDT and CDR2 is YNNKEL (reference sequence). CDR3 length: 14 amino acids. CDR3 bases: TGTGCCAGCAGCCAAGAAATGGGAGGGTACGAGCAGTACTTC. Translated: CASSQEMGGYEQYF.

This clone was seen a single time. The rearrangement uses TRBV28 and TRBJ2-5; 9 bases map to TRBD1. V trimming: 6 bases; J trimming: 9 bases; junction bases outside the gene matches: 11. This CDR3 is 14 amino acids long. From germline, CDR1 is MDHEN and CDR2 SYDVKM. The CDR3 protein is CASSTTDRGGSQYF. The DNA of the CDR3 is TGTGCCAGCAGCACCACAGACAGGGGGGGGTCCCAGTACTTC.

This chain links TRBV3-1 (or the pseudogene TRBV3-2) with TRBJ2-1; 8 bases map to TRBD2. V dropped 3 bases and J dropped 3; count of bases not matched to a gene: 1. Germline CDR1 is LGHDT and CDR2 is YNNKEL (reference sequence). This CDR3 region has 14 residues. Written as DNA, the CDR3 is TGTGCCAGCAGCCAGACTAGCGACTACAATGAGCAGTTCTTC. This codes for CASSQTSDYNEQFF.

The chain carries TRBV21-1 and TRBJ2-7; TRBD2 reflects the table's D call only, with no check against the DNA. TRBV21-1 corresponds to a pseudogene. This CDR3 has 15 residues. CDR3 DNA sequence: TGTGCCAGCAGCGACGTGGGACTAGTAGAAGGGGAGCAGTACTTC. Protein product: CASSDVGLVEGEQYF.

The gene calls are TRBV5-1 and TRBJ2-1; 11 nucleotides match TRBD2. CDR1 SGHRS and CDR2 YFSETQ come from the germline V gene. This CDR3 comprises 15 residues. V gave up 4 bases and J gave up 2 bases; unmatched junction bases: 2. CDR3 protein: CASSAGLAAYNEQFF. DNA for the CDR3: TGCGCCAGCAGCGCGGGACTAGCGGCCTACAATGAGCAGTTCTTC.

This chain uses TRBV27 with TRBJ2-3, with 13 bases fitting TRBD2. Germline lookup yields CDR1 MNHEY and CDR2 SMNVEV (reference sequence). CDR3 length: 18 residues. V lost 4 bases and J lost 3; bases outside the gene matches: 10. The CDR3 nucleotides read TGTGCCAGCAGTTCTAACTTGGGACTAGCGGGATTAACAGATACGCAGTATTTT. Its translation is CASSSNLGLAGLTDTQYF.

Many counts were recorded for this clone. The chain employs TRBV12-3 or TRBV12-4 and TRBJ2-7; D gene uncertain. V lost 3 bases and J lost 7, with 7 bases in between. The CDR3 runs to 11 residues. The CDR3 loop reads CASSFSLEQYF. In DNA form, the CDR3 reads TGTGCCAGCAGTTTTTCCCTGGAGCAGTACTTC.

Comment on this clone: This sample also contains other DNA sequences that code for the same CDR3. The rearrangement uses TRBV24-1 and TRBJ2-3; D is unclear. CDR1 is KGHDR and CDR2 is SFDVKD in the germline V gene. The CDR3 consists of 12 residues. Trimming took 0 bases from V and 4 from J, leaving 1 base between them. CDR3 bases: TGTGCCACCAGTGATTTGGCAGATACGCAGTATTTT. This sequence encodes CATSDLADTQYF.

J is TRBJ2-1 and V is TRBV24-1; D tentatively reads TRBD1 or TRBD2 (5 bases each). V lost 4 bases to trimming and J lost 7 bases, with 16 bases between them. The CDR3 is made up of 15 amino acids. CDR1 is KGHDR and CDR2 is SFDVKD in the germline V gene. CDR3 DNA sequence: TGTGCCACCAGTGACTCTGGGACCAGTGCTAATGAGCAGTTCTTC. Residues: CATSDSGTSANEQFF.

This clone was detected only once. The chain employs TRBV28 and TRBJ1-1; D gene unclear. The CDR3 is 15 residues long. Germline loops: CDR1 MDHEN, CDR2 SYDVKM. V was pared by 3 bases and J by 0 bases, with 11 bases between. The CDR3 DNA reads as TGTGCCAGCAGTTTCCTGTTGGGGATGAACACTGAAGCTTTCTTT. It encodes CASSFLLGMNTEAFF.

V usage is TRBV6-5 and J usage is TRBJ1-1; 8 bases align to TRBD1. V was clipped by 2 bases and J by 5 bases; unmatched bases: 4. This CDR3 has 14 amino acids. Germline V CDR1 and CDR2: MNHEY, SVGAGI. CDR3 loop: CASSYNTGGTEAFF. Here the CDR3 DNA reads TGTGCCAGCAGTTACAACACAGGGGGGACTGAAGCTTTCTTT.

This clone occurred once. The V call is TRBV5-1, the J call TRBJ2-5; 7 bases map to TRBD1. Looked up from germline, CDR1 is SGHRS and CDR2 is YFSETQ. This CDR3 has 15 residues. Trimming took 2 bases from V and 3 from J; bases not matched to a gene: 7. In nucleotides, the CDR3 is TGCGCCAGCAGCTTCGATTCTGACAGGGAAGAGACCCAGTACTTC. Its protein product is CASSFDSDREETQYF.

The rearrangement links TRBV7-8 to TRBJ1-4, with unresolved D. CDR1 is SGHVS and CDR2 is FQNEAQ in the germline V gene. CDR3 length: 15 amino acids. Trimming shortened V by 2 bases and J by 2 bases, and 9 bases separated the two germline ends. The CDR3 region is CASSLLPGTNEKLFF. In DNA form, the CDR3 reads TGTGCCAGCAGCTTACTACCCGGGACTAATGAAAAACTGTTTTTT. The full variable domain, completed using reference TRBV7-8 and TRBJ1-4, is GAGVSQSPRYKVAKRGQDVALRCDPISGHVSLFWYQQALGQGPEFLTYFQNEAQLDKSGLPSDRFFAERPEGSVSTLKIQRTQQEDSAVYLCASSLLPGTNEKLFFGSGTQLSVL.